This TCR beta chain was sequenced for a study of cytomegalovirus exposure and HLA in healthy donors. Study-level results: Some TCR beta chains (roughly 160 of them) were listed as cytomegalovirus-associated.

A few counts support this clone. As yet, its antigen is unknown. This CDR3 has 14 residues. V was trimmed by 4 bases and J by 0 bases, leaving 9 bases between them. Germline lookup yields CDR1 SGHAT and CDR2 FQNNGV. The PCR used 60 Vbeta and 13 Jbeta primers. In the original processing: Roughly 11 million shared chains were among 65 million to 85 million unique TCR beta chains counted in a later analysis. The protocol was immunoSEQ multiplex PCR, while the TCRdb copy is restricted to in-frame clones and leaves out a portion. V, J and clone size were drawn from that table, and D and trimming were deduced from the DNA. The top ten clones hold around 3.7% of a sample with 100,000 to 150,000 clones, around 80% of them seen once.

This clonotype was sampled from a man under 40 in good health and CMV-seronegative. The sample consisted of PBMCs. The chain links TRBV11-2 to TRBJ1-1; D is undetermined. The CDR3 nucleotides read TGTGCCAGCAGCTCAGAGACAATGAACACTGAAGCTTTCTTT. Its translation is CASSSETMNTEAFF.